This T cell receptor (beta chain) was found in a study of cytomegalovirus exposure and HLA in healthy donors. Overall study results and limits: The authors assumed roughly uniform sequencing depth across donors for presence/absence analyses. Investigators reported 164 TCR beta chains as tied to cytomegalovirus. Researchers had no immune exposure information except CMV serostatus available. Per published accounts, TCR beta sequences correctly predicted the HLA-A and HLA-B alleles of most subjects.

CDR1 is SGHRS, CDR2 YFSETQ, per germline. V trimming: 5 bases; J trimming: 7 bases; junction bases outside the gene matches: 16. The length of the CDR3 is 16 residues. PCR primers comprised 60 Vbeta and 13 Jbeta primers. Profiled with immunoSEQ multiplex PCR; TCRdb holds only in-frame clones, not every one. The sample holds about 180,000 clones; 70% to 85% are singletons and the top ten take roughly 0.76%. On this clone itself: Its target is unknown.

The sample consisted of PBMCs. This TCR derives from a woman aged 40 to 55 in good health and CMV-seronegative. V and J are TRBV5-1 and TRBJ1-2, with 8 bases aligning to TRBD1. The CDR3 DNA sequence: TGCGCCAGCAGTCAGGTTGGACAGGGCCCGGCTGGTGGCTACACCTTC. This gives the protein CASSQVGQGPAGGYTF.